These 10 T cell receptor beta chains originate from one sample sequenced in a study of blood T cell repertoires in COVID-19. Sequenced by immunoSEQ multiplex PCR; TCRdb stores in-frame clones only, minus some. The sample has 250,000 to 350,000 clones, about 90% seen once; the top ten hold 4% to 5.5%. Sequenced sample: PBMCs or T cells enriched from blood (not recorded which). Receptor source: a woman in her late teens or twenties with acute COVID-19.

The chain recombines TRBV2 with TRBJ1-1, with no clear D. The CDR3 length is 12 residues. V lost 4 bases to trimming and J lost 2 bases, with 5 bases between them. Germline loops: CDR1 SNHLY, CDR2 FYNNEI. This chain's CDR3 is CASSGQNTEAFF. As DNA, the CDR3 is TGTGCCAGCAGTGGGCAAAACACTGAAGCTTTCTTT.

The rearrangement uses TRBV5-1 and TRBJ2-3; no reliable D call. Germline V gives CDR1 SGHRS, CDR2 YFSETQ. The CDR3 totals 15 residues. V lost 0 bases and J 6 bases, leaving 14 bases between the germline ends. The CDR3 DNA sequence: TGCGCCAGCAGCTTGGGACCAGCCTCCGGGGATACGCAGTATTTT. It yields the protein CASSLGPASGDTQYF.

V and J are TRBV4-1 and TRBJ2-5; TRBD1 is a possible D gene (5 bases). Trimming removed 0 bases at V and 6 bases at J, with 14 bases between. The V gene's germline CDR1 is MGHRA and CDR2 YSYEKL. CDR3 length: 15 amino acids. The CDR3 region has the DNA TGCGCCAGCAGCCAAGAAAAGGGGTCCTCTCAGACCCAGTACTTC. This gives the protein CASSQEKGSSQTQYF.

This chain links TRBV6-4 with TRBJ1-5; D unresolved. CDR3 length: 14 amino acids. V lost 7 bases, J lost 6 bases, and 16 bases lay in between. Germline CDR1 is MRHNA and CDR2 is SNTAGT. In DNA, the CDR3 is TGTGCCAGCACCCTCTCTGACATGGCTCAGCCCCAGCATTTT. Its translation: CASTLSDMAQPQHF.

V usage is TRBV12-3 or TRBV12-4 and J usage is TRBJ2-2; no clear D gene. Trimming took 4 bases from V and 4 from J, leaving 7 bases between them. The CDR3 spans 13 residues. CDR3 nucleotide sequence: TGTGCCAGCAGTTGGAGACCCACCGGGGAGCTGTTTTTT. The encoded protein is CASSWRPTGELFF.

J is TRBJ2-7 and V is TRBV11-2; tentative D call: TRBD1 (5 bases). V was clipped by 2 bases and J by 2 bases, with 13 bases between them. Germline V CDR1 and CDR2: SGHAT, FQNNGV. The CDR3 is made up of 15 amino acids. The CDR3 sequence is CASSLQDIETYEQYF. The DNA for the CDR3 is TGTGCCAGCAGCTTACAGGACATAGAGACCTACGAGCAGTACTTC.

V is TRBV9 and J is TRBJ2-1; TRBD2 might be the D (8 bases). There are 16 residues in the CDR3. Germline V gene data show CDR1 as SGDLS and CDR2 as YYNGEE. V was pared by 3 bases and J by 3 bases, with 16 bases between. DNA for the CDR3: TGTGCCAGCAGCGCAGGGGGACTAGTAGTCTACAATGAGCAGTTCTTC. Translation: CASSAGGLVVYNEQFF. Full variable domain (missing parts from reference TRBV9 and TRBJ2-1): DSGVTQTPKHLITATGQRVTLRCSPRSGDLSVYWYQQSLDQGLQFLIQYYNGEERAKGNILERFSAQQFPDLHSELNLSSLELGDSALYFCASSAGGLVVYNEQFFGPGTRLTVL.

The rearrangement uses TRBV11-2 and TRBJ2-5; no clear D gene. The CDR3 runs to 16 residues. The V and J ends lost 1 base and 5 bases respectively, with 17 bases between them. Germline V gene data show CDR1 as SGHAT and CDR2 as FQNNGV. In DNA, the CDR3 is TGTGCCAGCAGCTTAGGGCGTGACACCCGAAGGGAGACCCAGTACTTC. Its translation is CASSLGRDTRRETQYF. The entire variable domain, with the rest obtained from reference TRBV11-2 and TRBJ2-5, is as follows: EAGVAQSPRYKIIEKRQSVAFWCNPISGHATLYWYQQILGQGPKLLIQFQNNGVVDDSQLPKDRFSAERLKGVDSTLKIQPAKLEDSAVYLCASSLGRDTRRETQYFGPGTRLLVL.

The gene calls are TRBV3-1 (or the pseudogene TRBV3-2) and TRBJ1-1; maybe TRBD1 (6 bases). The CDR3 covers 13 residues. With 6 bases removed from V and 7 bases from J, the gap between germline ends came to 15 bases. CDR1 and CDR2 from the germline V gene are LGHDT and YNNKEL (reference sequence). The CDR3 loop reads CASSPTGYNEAFF. CDR3 nucleotides: TGTGCCAGCAGTCCCACAGGGTATAATGAAGCTTTCTTT.

CDR3 in DNA: TGTGCCAGCAGCCTCAGCGGGATCTCCTACAATGAGCAGTTCTTC. Translating it yields CASSLSGISYNEQFF. V gene TRBV3-1 (or the pseudogene TRBV3-2) combines with J gene TRBJ2-1; 7 positions match TRBD2. Germline CDR1 reads LGHDT; CDR2 reads YNNKEL (reference sequence). Trimming cost V 4 bases and J 0 bases; bases outside gene matches: 3. The CDR3 consists of 15 residues.